The rows below give T cell receptor beta chains drawn from one sample of a study of T cell repertoires in cytomegalovirus infection. The antigens these receptors bind are not known. TCRdb passed the reads through MiXCR, listing each CDR3 protein once. The sample lists approximately 120,000 distinct CDR3 sequences, more than 25% occurring once. Source: CD8+ T cells from cultured PBMCs, taken from culture after CMV antigen stimulation. Receptors were obtained from a human donor in good health (CMV status not recorded). Some clones in this sample may be carry-over from other donors' samples. Each CDR3 is given with its conserved first and last residue. Fields, in order: D gene, V gene, J gene, clone size, CDR3 DNA, CDR3 protein. A D gene is named only where the DNA matches it firmly. Expanded clones are given a class, and other clones once, few, many or no size at all.

TRBD2,TRBV28,TRBJ2-7,NA,TGTGCCAGCAGTTTGATCTATAGCGGGGCCAGCTACGAGCAGTACTTC,CASSLIYSGASYEQYF
NA,TRBV10-3,TRBJ1-1,NA,TGTGCCATCAGTGACGGGGGATGGACTGAAGCTTTCTTT,CAISDGGWTEAFF
TRBD2,TRBV3-1,TRBJ2-5,NA,TGTGCCAGCAGCGAAGGGCTAGCGGGGGGGAAAGAGACCCAGTACTTC,CASSEGLAGGKETQYF
NA,TRBV5-3,TRBJ1-4,few,TGTGCCAGCAGCTTGGAGGGGATACCAACTAATGAAAAACTGTTTTTT,CASSLEGIPTNEKLFF
TRBD1,TRBV11-2,TRBJ1-3,few,TGTGCCAGCAGCCCGGACAGGATCTCCGGAAACACCATATATTTT,CASSPDRISGNTIYF
NA,TRBV4-1,TRBJ1-2,NA,TGCGCCAGCAGCCAAGTTGGCTCTAAAGATGGCTACACCTTC,CASSQVGSKDGYTF
NA,TRBV4-1,TRBJ1-5,NA,TGCGCCAGCGGCCAAGAAATCTGGGTTTTGAGTCAGCCCCAGCATTTT,CASGQEIWVLSQPQHF
TRBD2,TRBV7-3,TRBJ2-5,NA,TGTGCCAGCAGCCCTAGCGGGGCGGCGGGGGAGACCCAGTACTTC,CASSPSGAAGETQYF
TRBD2,TRBV20-1,TRBJ2-1,many,TGCAGTGCTAGATGGGAGGGTTTTAAGTTCTTC,CSARWEGFKFF
NA,TRBV4-1,TRBJ2-2,NA,TGCGCCAGCAGCCCCTTGAGGCAGGGCGGCACCGGGGAGCTGTTTTTT,CASSPLRQGGTGELFF
NA,TRBV12-3/TRBV12-4,TRBJ1-2,NA,TGTGCCAGCAGCTCCGGGAGGGTGAACTATGGCTACACCTTC,CASSSGRVNYGYTF
NA,TRBV6-5,TRBJ2-3,NA,TGTGCCAGCAGTTTCCTGGGTAGGAACACAGATACGCAGTATTTT,CASSFLGRNTDTQYF
NA,TRBV4-1,TRBJ2-5,NA,TGCGCCAGCAGCCAAGATGCGGGGCCCCAAGAGACCCAGTACTTC,CASSQDAGPQETQYF
NA,TRBV29-1,TRBJ1-2,NA,TGCAGCGTTCCACAAGCTAACTATGGCTACTCCTTC,CSVPQANYGYSF
TRBD1,TRBV7-2,TRBJ1-2,many,TGTGCCAGCAGCCCCACAGGGGGAGCCACTAACTATGGCTACACCTTC,CASSPTGGATNYGYTF
TRBD1,TRBV29-1,TRBJ1-2,NA,TGCAGCGTGCCAGACAGGGGATATGGCTACACCTTC,CSVPDRGYGYTF
NA,TRBV7-6,TRBJ1-2,NA,TGTGCCAGCAGCCCTCAGGGCCATGGCTACACCTTC,CASSPQGHGYTF
NA,TRBV15,TRBJ1-1,many,TGTGCCACCAGCAGAGAGGAGGGGACGGATGAAGCTTTCTTT,CATSREEGTDEAFF
NA,TRBV27,TRBJ1-1,NA,TGTGCCAGCAGTTTGGGGCTGCCGACCTACATGAACACTGAAGCTTTCTTT,CASSLGLPTYMNTEAFF
NA,TRBV6-2/TRBV6-3,TRBJ2-7,NA,TGTGCCAGCAGTTATACCGACTCTTACCACGAGCAGTACTTC,CASSYTDSYHEQYF
NA,TRBV18,TRBJ1-2,many,TGTGCCAGCTCACCTTCCATTTCCGACTATGGCTACACCTTC,CASSPSISDYGYTF
TRBD1,TRBV7-2,TRBJ1-6,few,TGTGCCAGCAGCCCCTCTCTGGGGACAGGGACTTCACCCCTCCACTTT,CASSPSLGTGTSPLHF
TRBD1,TRBV7-8,TRBJ1-6,many,TGTGCCAGCAGCCTAAACAGGGGGCTTAATTCACCCCTCCACTTT,CASSLNRGLNSPLHF
NA,TRBV7-3,TRBJ2-3,NA,TGTGCCAGCAGCTTAATCGGGACACGGTTCGATACGCAGTATTTT,CASSLIGTRFDTQYF
TRBD2,TRBV15,TRBJ2-3,few,TGTGCCACCAGTATGAAGCGGGGGGACCCCACAGATACGCAGTATTTT,CATSMKRGDPTDTQYF
TRBD2,TRBV28,TRBJ2-3,NA,TGTGCCAGCAGTCCTTTAGCGGGGGGGGGCACAGATACGCAGTATTTT,CASSPLAGGGTDTQYF
TRBD1,TRBV12-3/TRBV12-4,TRBJ2-3,many,TGTGCCAGCAGCCTGGGACAGAACACAGATACGCAGTATTTT,CASSLGQNTDTQYF
NA,TRBV6-1,TRBJ1-5,few,TGTGCCAGCAGCGTCCAGGCACATAGCAATCAGCCCCAGCATTTT,CASSVQAHSNQPQHF
NA,TRBV11-2,TRBJ1-2,few,TGTGCCAGCAGCCCCCACCCGGACGGGCGATTTAATGGCTACACCTTC,CASSPHPDGRFNGYTF
NA,TRBV19,TRBJ1-6,NA,TGTGCCACCTCCGAGGGCGAAGGGTATAATTCACCCCTCCACTTT,CATSEGEGYNSPLHF
TRBD1,TRBV7-9,TRBJ2-7,NA,TGTGCCAGCAGCTCCCCCGGGACAGGCTCCTACGAGCAGTACTTC,CASSSPGTGSYEQYF
NA,TRBV14,TRBJ1-1,NA,TGTGCCAGCAGCCACCCCGGGAGTGAAGCTTTCTTT,CASSHPGSEAFF
TRBD1,TRBV2,TRBJ2-1,NA,TGTGCCAGCAGTGCGTCGGGGACAGGGAGTAATGAGCAGTTCTTC,CASSASGTGSNEQFF
TRBD2,TRBV9,TRBJ2-3,NA,TGTGCCAGCAGTCCCTTGATGTTCGGGACTAGCGGGCGCACAGATACGCAGTATTTT,CASSPLMFGTSGRTDTQYF
TRBD2,TRBV10-3,TRBJ2-1,NA,TGTGCCATCACGGGGACTAGCGGGGAGGACTACAACTACAATGAGCAGTTCTTC,CAITGTSGEDYNYNEQFF
NA,TRBV7-9,TRBJ1-1,NA,TGTGCCAGCAGCTTAGCGAGAAGGACTGAAGCTTTCTTT,CASSLARRTEAFF